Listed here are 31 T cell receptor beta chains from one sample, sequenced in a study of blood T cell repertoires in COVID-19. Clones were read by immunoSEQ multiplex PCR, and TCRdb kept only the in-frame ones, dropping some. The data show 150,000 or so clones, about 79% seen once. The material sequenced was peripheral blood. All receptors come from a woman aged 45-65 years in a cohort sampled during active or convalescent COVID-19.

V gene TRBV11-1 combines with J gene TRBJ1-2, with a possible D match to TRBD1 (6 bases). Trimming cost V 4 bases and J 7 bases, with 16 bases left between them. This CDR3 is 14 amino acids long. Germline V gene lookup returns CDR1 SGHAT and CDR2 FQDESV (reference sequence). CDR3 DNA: TGTGCCAGCAGCTACGGGGCACAGGGATTTGGCTACACCTTC. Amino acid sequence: CASSYGAQGFGYTF.

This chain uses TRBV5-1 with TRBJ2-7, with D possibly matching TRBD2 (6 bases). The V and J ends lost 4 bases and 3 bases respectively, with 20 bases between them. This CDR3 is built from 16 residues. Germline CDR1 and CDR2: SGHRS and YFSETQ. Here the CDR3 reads CASSLVRGTFDYEQYF. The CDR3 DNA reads TGCGCCAGCAGCCTCGTGCGCGGGACTTTCGACTACGAGCAGTACTTC.

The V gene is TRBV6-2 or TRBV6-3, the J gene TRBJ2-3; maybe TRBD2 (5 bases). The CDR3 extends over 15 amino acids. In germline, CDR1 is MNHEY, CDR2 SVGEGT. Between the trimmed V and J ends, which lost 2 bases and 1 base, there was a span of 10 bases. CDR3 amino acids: CASSYVGLRTDTQYF. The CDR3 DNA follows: TGTGCCAGCAGTTACGTCGGACTTCGCACAGATACGCAGTATTTT.

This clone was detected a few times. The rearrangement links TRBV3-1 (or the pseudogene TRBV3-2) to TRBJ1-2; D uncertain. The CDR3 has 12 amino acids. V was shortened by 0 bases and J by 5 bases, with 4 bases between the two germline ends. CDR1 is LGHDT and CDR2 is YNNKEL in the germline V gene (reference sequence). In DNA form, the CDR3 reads TGTGCCAGCAGCCAAGACGAGTATGGCTACACCTTC. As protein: CASSQDEYGYTF.

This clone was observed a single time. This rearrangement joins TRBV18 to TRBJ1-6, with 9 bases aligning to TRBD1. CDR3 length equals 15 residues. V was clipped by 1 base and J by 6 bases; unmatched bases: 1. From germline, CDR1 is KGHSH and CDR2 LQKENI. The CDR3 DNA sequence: TGTGCCAGCTCACCACTGACAGGGGGTAATTCACCCCTCCACTTT. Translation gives CASSPLTGGNSPLHF.

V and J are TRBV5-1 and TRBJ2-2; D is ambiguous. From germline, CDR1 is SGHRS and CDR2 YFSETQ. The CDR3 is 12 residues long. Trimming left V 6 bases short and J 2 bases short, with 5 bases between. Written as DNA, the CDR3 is TGCGCCAGCACCGTTAACACCGGGGAGCTGTTTTTT. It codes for CASTVNTGELFF.

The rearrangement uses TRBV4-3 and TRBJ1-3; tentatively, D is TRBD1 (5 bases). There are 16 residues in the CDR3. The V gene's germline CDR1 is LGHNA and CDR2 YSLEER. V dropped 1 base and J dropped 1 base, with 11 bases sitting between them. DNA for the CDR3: TGCGCCAGCAGCCAAGTGGGGGGGGGATCTGGAAACACCATATATTTT. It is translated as CASSQVGGGSGNTIYF.

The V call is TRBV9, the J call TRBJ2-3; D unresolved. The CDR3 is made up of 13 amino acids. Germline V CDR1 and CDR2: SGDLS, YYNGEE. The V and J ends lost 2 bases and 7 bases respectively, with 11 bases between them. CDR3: CASSVTSENTQYF. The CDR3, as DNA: TGTGCCAGCAGCGTCACAAGTGAAAATACGCAGTATTTT. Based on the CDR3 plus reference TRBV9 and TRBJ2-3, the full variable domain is DSGVTQTPKHLITATGQRVTLRCSPRSGDLSVYWYQQSLDQGLQFLIQYYNGEERAKGNILERFSAQQFPDLHSELNLSSLELGDSALYFCASSVTSENTQYFGPGTRLTVL.

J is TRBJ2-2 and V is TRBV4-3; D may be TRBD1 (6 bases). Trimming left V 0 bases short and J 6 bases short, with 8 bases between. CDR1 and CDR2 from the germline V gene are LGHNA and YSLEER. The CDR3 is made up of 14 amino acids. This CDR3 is CASSQDQGPGELFF. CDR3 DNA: TGCGCCAGCAGCCAAGATCAGGGGCCCGGGGAGCTGTTTTTT.

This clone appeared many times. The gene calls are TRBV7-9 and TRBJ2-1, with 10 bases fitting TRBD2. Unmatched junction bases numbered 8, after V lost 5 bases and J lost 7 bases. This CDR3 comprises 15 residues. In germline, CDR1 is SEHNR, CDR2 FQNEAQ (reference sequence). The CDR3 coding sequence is TGTGCCAGCAGCCTTATGGCAGCGGGGGGGAATGAGCAGTTCTTC. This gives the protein CASSLMAAGGNEQFF.

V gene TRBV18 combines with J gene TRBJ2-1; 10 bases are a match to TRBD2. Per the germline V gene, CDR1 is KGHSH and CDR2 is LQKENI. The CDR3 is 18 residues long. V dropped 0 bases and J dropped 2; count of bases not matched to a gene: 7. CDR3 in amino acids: CASSPPALAGGAYNEQFF. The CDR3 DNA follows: TGTGCCAGCTCACCACCGGCGTTAGCGGGGGGCGCCTACAATGAGCAGTTCTTC. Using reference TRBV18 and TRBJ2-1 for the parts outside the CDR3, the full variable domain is NAGVMQNPRHLVRRRGQEARLRCSPMKGHSHVYWYRQLPEEGLKFMVYLQKENIIDESGMPKERFSAEFPKEGPSILRIQQVVRGDSAAYFCASSPPALAGGAYNEQFFGPGTRLTVL.

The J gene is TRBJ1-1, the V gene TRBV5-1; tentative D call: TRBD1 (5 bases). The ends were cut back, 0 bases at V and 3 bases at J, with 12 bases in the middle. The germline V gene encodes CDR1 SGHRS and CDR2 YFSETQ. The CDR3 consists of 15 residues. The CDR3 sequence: CASSLAPGGDTEAFF. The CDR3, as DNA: TGCGCCAGCAGCTTGGCTCCCGGGGGAGACACTGAAGCTTTCTTT.

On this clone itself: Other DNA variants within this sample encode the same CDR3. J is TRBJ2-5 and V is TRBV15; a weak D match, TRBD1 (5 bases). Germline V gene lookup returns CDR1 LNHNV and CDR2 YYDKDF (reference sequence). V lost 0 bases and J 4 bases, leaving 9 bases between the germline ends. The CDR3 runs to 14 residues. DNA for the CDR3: TGTGCCACCAGCAGAGATAGGGGTTCAGAGACCCAGTACTTC. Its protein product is CATSRDRGSETQYF. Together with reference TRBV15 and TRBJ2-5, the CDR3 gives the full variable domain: DAMVIQNPRYQVTQFGKPVTLSCSQTLNHNVMYWYQQKSSQAPKLLFHYYDKDFNNEADTPDNFQSRRPNTSFCFLDIRSPGLGDTAMYLCATSRDRGSETQYFGPGTRLLVL.

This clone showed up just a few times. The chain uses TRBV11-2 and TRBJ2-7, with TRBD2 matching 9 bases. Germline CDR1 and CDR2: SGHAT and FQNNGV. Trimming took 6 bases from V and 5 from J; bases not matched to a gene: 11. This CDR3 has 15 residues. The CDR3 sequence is CASRSMAGGSNEQYF. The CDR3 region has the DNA TGTGCCAGCAGGTCAATGGCGGGGGGGTCCAACGAGCAGTACTTC.

As DNA, the CDR3 is TGTGCCAGTAGTGACCAACAGGGGGCGCTGAACACTGAAGCTTTCTTT. It yields the protein CASSDQQGALNTEAFF. V and J are TRBV19 and TRBJ1-1; 9 bases align to TRBD1. The CDR3 consists of 16 residues. In germline, CDR1 is LNHDA, CDR2 SQIVND (reference sequence). V trimming: 5 bases; J trimming: 0 bases; junction bases outside the gene matches: 7. Looking up the rest from reference TRBV19 and TRBJ1-1 gives the full variable domain: DGGITQSPKYLFRKEGQNVTLSCEQNLNHDAMYWYRQDPGQGLRLIYYSQIVNDFQKGDIAEGYSVSREKKESFPLTVTSAQKNPTAFYLCASSDQQGALNTEAFFGQGTRLTVV.

The CDR3 loop is CASSYWANGNGYTF. CDR3 nucleotides: TGTGCCAGCAGTTACTGGGCCAACGGGAATGGCTACACCTTC. V is TRBV6-2 or TRBV6-3 and J is TRBJ1-2; D uncertain. V was clipped by 1 base and J by 6 bases, with 12 bases between them. CDR3 length: 14 amino acids. CDR1 and CDR2 (germline): MNHEY, SVGEGT.

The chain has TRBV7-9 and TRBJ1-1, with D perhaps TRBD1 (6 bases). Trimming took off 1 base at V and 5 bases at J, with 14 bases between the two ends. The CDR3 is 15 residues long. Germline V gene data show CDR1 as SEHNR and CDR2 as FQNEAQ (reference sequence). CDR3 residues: CASSLVSRGVTEAFF. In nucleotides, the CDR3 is TGTGCCAGCAGCTTAGTGAGCAGGGGAGTAACTGAAGCTTTCTTT.

Here the CDR3 DNA reads TGTGCCAGCAGTTTAAGGTCTGGAGAGGGCGTCCTGACTTTC. It is translated as CASSLRSGEGVLTF. The chain is built from TRBV27 and TRBJ2-6, with TRBD2 as a possible D gene (5 bases). Per germline, CDR1 MNHEY and CDR2 SMNVEV (reference sequence). Between the trimmed V and J ends, which lost 2 bases and 12 bases, there was a span of 14 bases. CDR3 length: 14 residues. Full variable domain (missing parts from reference TRBV27 and TRBJ2-6): EAQVTQNPRYLITVTGKKLTVTCSQNMNHEYMSWYRQDPGLGLRQIYYSMNVEVTDKGDVPEGYKVSRKEKRNFPLILESPSPNQTSLYFCASSLRSGEGVLTFGAGSRLTVL.

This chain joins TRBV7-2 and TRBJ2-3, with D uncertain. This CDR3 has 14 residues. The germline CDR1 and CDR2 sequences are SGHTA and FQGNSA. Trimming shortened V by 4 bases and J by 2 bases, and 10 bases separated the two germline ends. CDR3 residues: CASSSQQVTDTQYF. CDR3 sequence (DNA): TGTGCCAGCAGCTCTCAACAAGTCACAGATACGCAGTATTTT.

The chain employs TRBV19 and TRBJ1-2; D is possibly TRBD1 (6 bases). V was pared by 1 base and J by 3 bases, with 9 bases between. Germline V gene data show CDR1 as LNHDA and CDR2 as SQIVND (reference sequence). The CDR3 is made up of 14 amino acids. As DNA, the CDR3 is TGTGCCAGTAGTATAGTACGGACAGACTATGGCTACACCTTC. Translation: CASSIVRTDYGYTF.

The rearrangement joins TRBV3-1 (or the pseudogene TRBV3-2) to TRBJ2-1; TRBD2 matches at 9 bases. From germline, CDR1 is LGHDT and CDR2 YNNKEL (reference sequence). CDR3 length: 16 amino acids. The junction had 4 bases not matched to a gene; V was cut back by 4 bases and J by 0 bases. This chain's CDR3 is CASSRSGGSSYNEQFF. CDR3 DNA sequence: TGTGCCAGCAGCCGAAGCGGGGGGAGCTCCTACAATGAGCAGTTCTTC.

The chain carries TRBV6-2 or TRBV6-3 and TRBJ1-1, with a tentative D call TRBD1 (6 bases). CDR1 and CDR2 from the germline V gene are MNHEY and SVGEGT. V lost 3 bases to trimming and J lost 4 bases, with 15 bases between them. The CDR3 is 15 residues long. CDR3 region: CASSYVLGASTEAFF. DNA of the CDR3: TGTGCCAGCAGTTATGTGCTGGGGGCGTCCACTGAAGCTTTCTTT.

The CDR3 DNA reads TGCAGTGCTAGTTTCTGGGCAGGAGGGACCTACGAGCAGTACTTC. Its protein is CSASFWAGGTYEQYF. The chain recombines TRBV20-1 with TRBJ2-7; D might be TRBD2 (6 bases). V dropped 3 bases and J dropped 2 bases, with 17 bases sitting between them. The CDR3 has 15 residues. CDR1 is DFQATT, CDR2 SNEGSKA, per germline (reference sequence).

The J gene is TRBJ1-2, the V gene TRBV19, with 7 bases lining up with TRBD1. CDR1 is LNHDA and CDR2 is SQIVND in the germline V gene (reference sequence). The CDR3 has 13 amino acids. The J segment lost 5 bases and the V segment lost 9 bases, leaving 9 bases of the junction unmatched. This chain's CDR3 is CASSRTGTYGYTF. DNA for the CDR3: TGTGCCAGCTCGCGGACAGGAACGTATGGCTACACCTTC.

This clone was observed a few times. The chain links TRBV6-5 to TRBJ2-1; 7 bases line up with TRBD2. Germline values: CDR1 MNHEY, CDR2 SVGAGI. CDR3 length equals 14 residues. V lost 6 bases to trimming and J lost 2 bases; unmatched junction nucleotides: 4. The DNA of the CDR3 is TGTGCCAGCAGGGCGGGGACTACCTACAATGAGCAGTTCTTC. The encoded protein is CASRAGTTYNEQFF.

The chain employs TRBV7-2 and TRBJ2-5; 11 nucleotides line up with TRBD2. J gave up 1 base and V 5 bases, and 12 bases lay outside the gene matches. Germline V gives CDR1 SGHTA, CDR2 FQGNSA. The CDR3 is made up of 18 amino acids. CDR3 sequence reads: CASSRHMSTSGVQETQYF. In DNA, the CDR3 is TGTGCCAGCAGCCGTCACATGTCGACTAGCGGGGTCCAAGAGACCCAGTACTTC.

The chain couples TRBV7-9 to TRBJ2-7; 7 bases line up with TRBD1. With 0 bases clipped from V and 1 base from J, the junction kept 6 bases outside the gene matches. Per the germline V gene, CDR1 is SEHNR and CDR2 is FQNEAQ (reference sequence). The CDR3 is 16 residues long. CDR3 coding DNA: TGTGCCAGCAGCTTAGCGCAGGGCAGGGGGTCCTACGAGCAGTACTTC. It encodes CASSLAQGRGSYEQYF.

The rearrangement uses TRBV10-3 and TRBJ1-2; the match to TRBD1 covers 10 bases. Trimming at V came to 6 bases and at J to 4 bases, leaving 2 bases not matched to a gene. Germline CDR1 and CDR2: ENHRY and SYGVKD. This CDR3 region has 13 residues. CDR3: CAIRDRGIYGYTF. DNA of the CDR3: TGTGCCATCAGGGACAGGGGGATCTATGGCTACACCTTC.

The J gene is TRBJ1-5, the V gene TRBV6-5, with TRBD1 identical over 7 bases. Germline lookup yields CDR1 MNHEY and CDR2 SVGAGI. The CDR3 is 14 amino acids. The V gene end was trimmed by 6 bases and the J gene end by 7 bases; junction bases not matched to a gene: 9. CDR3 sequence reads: CASSPDRVRQPQHF. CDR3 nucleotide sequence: TGTGCCAGCAGCCCCGACAGGGTCCGGCAGCCCCAGCATTTT.

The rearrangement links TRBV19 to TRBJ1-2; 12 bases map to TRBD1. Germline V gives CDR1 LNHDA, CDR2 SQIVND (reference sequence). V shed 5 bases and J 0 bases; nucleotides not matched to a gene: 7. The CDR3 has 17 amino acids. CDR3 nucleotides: TGTGCCAGTAGTCCCGGGACAGGGGGCCCGCCTAACTATGGCTACACCTTC. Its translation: CASSPGTGGPPNYGYTF.

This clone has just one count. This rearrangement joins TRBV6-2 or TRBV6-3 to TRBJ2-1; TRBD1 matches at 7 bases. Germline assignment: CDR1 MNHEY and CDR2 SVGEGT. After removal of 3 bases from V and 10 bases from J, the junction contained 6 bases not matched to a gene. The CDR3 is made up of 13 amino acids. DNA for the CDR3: TGTGCCAGCAGTTATCATCAGGGGGACGAGCAGTTCTTC. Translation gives CASSYHQGDEQFF.